These T cell receptor beta chains were read from a single sample in a study of CD8 T cells in Susac syndrome. TCRdb passed the immunoSEQ multiplex PCR reads through MiXCR, listing each CDR3 protein once. The table records 75,000 to 95,000 distinct CDR3 sequences, approximately 96% of them present only once. What was sequenced was CD8+ T cells from PBMCs. These receptors were obtained from a human donor with Susac syndrome. CDR3s include the opening cysteine and the closing phenylalanine or tryptophan. D genes are given only for firm matches.

NA,TRBV25-1,CASSGGLGATQYF
TRBD1,TRBV4-3,CASSERYRGGQPQHF
NA,TRBV12-3/TRBV12-4,CASSLTTEAFF
TRBD2,TRBV9,CASSAGTSSETQYF
NA,TRBV7-9,CASSSIGQPQHF
NA,TRBV14,CASSQDYDTQYF
NA,TRBV20-1,CSATEGWVGTNGYTF
TRBD2,TRBV20-1,CSARFQWDYKNIQYF
NA,TRBV5-6,CASSLGRALAKNIQYF
TRBD1,TRBV20-1,CSALGQGGYGYTF
TRBD1,TRBV27,CASSQTGSYEQYF
NA,TRBV7-9,CASRAGSRALETEAFF
NA,TRBV6-1,CASSEPPRGGNEQFF
TRBD2,TRBV20-1,CSAPGLAETDTQYF
TRBD1,TRBV5-1,CASSLQGGQETQYF
NA,TRBV2,CASGLGTAKNIQYF
NA,TRBV4-2,CASSVGNTQYF
TRBD1,TRBV30,CAWSPGQGGGNQPQHF
NA,TRBV20-1,CSAGDGNTGELFF
NA,TRBV7-9,CASSSGGNEQYF
NA,TRBV15,CATSGGGSSTDTQYF
NA,TRBV4-1,CASSQGGAQYGYTF
NA,TRBV20-1,CSARRLAGGGQYF
TRBD1,TRBV28,CASSKGDRAYEQYF
NA,TRBV11-3,CASSFSTDLRNTIYF
NA,TRBV29-1,CSVEVIGGPYSYGYTF
NA,TRBV20-1,CSATAWGLYEQYF
NA,TRBV15,CATRAEQGNTEAFF
NA,TRBV12-3/TRBV12-4,CASSLKGGTEAFF
TRBD1,TRBV20-1,CSATGTGDNEQFF
NA,TRBV30,CAWSAVVGNEQFF
NA,TRBV20-1,CSASMDFNQPQHF
NA,TRBV23-1,CASSQKGTREAKNIQYF
NA,TRBV7-9,CASRDSHFGANVLTF
NA,TRBV20-1,CSASWGTNEKLFF
NA,TRBV7-2,CASSPGEGWGNQPQHF
NA,TRBV29-1,CSVAEGATEAFF
NA,TRBV7-9,CASSFKFDQPQHF
NA,TRBV30,CAWSVGTLGDGYTF
NA,TRBV3-1,CASSALKATATNEKLFF
NA,TRBV5-1,CASSYDSVTEAFF
NA,TRBV30,CAWEQADTEAFF
NA,TRBV12-3/TRBV12-4,CASTDGANVLTF
NA,TRBV7-2,CASSSAVGAGELFF
TRBD1,TRBV9,CASSVAQGAETGELFF
NA,TRBV11-2,CASSPPARVLYEQYF
TRBD1,TRBV6-2/TRBV6-3,CASRIQGLNNEQFF
NA,TRBV15,CATSTLGYGYTF
NA,TRBV29-1,CSVRGSAAGQYF
NA,TRBV27,CASSKSPVNEAFF
NA,TRBV5-6,CASSLTRNTEAFF
TRBD1,TRBV5-6,CASSYDRAGANVLTF
NA,TRBV5-1,CASSLERAIYGYTF
NA,TRBV5-4,CASSSPSGGEQYF
TRBD2,TRBV12-3/TRBV12-4,CASSSPSGGGTGELFF
NA,TRBV29-1,CSVRMGGQTGELFF
TRBD1,TRBV7-8,CASSSGQGAGNSNQPQHF
TRBD1,TRBV7-9,CASSDPQGARNSPLHF
NA,TRBV2,CASSRGYTF
NA,TRBV30,CAWSVRGTLEQYF